A single sample gave rise to the 2 T cell receptor beta chains below, sequenced in a study of T cell changes during pregnancy in multiple sclerosis. Produced via immunoSEQ multiplex PCR; TCRdb's table is partial and in-frame only. Seen here are 40,000 to 45,000 clones, 90% observed once, and the top ten hold 6.5% to 8.5%. Sequenced here: CD8+ T cells from peripheral blood mononuclear cells, sampled in the third trimester of pregnancy. The receptors here all came from a female donor with multiple sclerosis, enrolled in a pregnancy study.

V is TRBV9 and J is TRBJ1-5; D ambiguous. CDR1 and CDR2 from the germline V gene are SGDLS and YYNGEE. With 3 bases removed from V and 0 bases from J, the gap between germline ends came to 10 bases. CDR3 length: 15 amino acids. Here the CDR3 reads CASSEGLYSNQPQHF. The CDR3 DNA sequence: TGTGCCAGCAGCGAAGGACTTTATAGCAATCAGCCCCAGCATTTT.

The chain links TRBV4-1 to TRBJ2-7, with 9 bases aligning to TRBD1. The germline V gene encodes CDR1 MGHRA and CDR2 YSYEKL. V lost 0 bases to trimming and J lost 6 bases; unmatched junction nucleotides: 15. The CDR3 totals 18 residues. In nucleotides, the CDR3 is TGCGCCAGCAGCCAAGATTGGGACAGGGTGCAGTCAACGGGCGAGCAGTACTTC. It yields the protein CASSQDWDRVQSTGEQYF.